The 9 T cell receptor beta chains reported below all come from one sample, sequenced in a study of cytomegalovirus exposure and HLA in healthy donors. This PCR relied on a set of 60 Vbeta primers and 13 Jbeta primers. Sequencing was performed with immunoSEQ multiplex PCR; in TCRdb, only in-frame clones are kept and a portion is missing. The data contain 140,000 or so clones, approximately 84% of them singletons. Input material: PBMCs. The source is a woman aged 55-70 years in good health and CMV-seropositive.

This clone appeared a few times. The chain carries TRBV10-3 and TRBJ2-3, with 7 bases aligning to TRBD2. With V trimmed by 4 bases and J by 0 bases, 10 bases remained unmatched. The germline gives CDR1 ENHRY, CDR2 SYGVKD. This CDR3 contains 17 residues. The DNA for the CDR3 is TGTGCCATCAGTGGGTCTAGCGGAACGATTAGCACAGATACGCAGTATTTT. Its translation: CAISGSSGTISTDTQYF.

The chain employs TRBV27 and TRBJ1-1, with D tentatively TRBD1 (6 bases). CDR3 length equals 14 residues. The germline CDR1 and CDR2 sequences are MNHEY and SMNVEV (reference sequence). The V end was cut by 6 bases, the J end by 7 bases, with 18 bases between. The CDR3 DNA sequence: TGTGCCAGCAGCCCCCGGGAGGGGGAGGTTGAAGCTTTCTTT. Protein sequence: CASSPREGEVEAFF.

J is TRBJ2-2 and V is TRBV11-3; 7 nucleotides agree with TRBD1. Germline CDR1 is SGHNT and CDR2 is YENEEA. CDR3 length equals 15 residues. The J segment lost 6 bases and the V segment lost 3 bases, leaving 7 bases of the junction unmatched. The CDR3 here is CASSFNRGSAGELFF. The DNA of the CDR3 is TGTGCCAGCAGCTTTAACAGGGGCAGCGCCGGGGAGCTGTTTTTT.

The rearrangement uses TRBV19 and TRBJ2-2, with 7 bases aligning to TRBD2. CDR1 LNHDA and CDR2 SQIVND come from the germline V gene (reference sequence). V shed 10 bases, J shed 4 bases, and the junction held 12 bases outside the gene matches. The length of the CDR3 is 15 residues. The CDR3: CATASAAGVTGELFF. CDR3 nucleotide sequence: TGTGCCACCGCCTCTGCGGCGGGAGTCACCGGGGAGCTGTTTTTT.

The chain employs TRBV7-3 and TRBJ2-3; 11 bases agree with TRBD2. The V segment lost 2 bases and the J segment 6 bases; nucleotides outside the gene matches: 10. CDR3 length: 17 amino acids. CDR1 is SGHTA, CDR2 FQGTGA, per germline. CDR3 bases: TGTGCCAGCAGCTTACCCACCACTAGCGGGAGTCGGGATACGCAGTATTTT. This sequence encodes CASSLPTTSGSRDTQYF.

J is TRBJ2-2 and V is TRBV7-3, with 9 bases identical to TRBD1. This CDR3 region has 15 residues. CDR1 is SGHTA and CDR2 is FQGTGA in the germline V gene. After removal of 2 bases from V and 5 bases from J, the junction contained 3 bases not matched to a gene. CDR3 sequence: CASSLGTGSTGELFF. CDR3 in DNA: TGTGCCAGCAGCTTAGGGACAGGGTCGACCGGGGAGCTGTTTTTT. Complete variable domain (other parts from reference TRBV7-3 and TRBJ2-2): GAGVSQTPSNKVTEKGKYVELRCDPISGHTALYWYRQSLGQGPEFLIYFQGTGAADDSGLPNDRFFAVRPEGSVSTLKIQRTERGDSAVYLCASSLGTGSTGELFFGEGSRLTVL.

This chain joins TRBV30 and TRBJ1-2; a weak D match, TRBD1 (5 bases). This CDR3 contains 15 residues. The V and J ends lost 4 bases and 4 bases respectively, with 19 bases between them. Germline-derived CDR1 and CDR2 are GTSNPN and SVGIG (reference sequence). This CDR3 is CAWIKLLGPSYGYTF. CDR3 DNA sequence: TGTGCCTGGATCAAGTTATTGGGGCCCTCCTATGGCTACACCTTC.

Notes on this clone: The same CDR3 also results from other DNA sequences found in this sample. CDR3 sequence reads: CAWSRGLAGGPDEQYF. The DNA of the CDR3 is TGTGCCTGGAGTCGCGGACTAGCGGGAGGGCCCGACGAGCAGTACTTC. The genes are TRBV30 and TRBJ2-7, with 15 positions matching TRBD2. The CDR3 spans 16 residues. Germline loops: CDR1 GTSNPN, CDR2 SVGIG (reference sequence). The V gene end was trimmed by 2 bases and the J gene end by 5 bases; junction bases not matched to a gene: 7.

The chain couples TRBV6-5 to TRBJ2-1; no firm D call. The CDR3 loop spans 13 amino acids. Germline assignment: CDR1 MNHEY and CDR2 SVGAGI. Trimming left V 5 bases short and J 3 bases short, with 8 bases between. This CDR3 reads CASSPRNYNEQFF. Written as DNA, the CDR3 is TGTGCCAGCAGTCCTAGGAACTACAATGAGCAGTTCTTC.